These T cell receptor beta chains were read from a single sample in a study of B cell selection in AIRE deficiency. Produced via immunoSEQ multiplex PCR; TCRdb's table is partial and in-frame only. The table shows over 20,000 clones, with 80% to 95% occurring only once. Sequencing was performed on CD4+CD25+ Tregs sorted from PBMCs. The origin of the receptors is a human donor in good health. The CDR3 runs from the conserved cysteine through the conserved F or W. The D gene is left open where the match is weak.

TRBD1	TRBV6-6	TRBJ1-3	CASGQGSSGNTIYF
.	TRBV30	TRBJ1-6	CAWSTGPPSPLHF
TRBD2	TRBV9	TRBJ2-3	CASSVGGLAGLDTQYF
.	TRBV7-9	TRBJ2-1	CASRPGPSAYNEQFF
.	TRBV6-1	TRBJ1-5	CASRRQGYSNQPQHF
TRBD2	TRBV19	TRBJ2-7	CASSIGPSGSPAEQYF
.	TRBV12-2	TRBJ2-1	CASRPGGPNEQFF
.	TRBV4-1	TRBJ2-5	CASSQDWETQYF
.	TRBV6-6	TRBJ2-1	CASSFRQNEQFF
.	TRBV7-9	TRBJ1-2	CASSLADYGYTF
TRBD1	TRBV7-2	TRBJ1-6	CASSLAHHRGSPLHF
TRBD1	TRBV7-9	TRBJ1-1	CASSPGTGLGPTEAFF
.	TRBV2	TRBJ2-5	CASQYQETQYF
.	TRBV5-4	TRBJ2-4	CASRRDDKNIQYF
.	TRBV2	TRBJ1-4	CASNTRWGNEKLFF
.	TRBV5-4	TRBJ2-7	CASTLYGYEQYF
.	TRBV4-2	TRBJ2-2	CASSQGVPGTGELFF
.	TRBV4-2	TRBJ1-1	CASSPRGGVNTEAFF
TRBD1	TRBV18	TRBJ1-4	CASSPGTGDEKLFF
TRBD1	TRBV6-6	TRBJ1-2	CASSDKTGGYGYTF
.	TRBV5-1	TRBJ2-2	CASSPSSLTGAGGELFF
TRBD2	TRBV7-2	TRBJ2-1	CASSLAGVYNEQFF
.	TRBV4-2	TRBJ2-1	CASSPFPSSYNEQFF
TRBD2	TRBV5-1	TRBJ2-1	CASSLLPGTAGLADFNEQFF
.	TRBV5-1	TRBJ2-3	CASSLEGRSPDTQYF
TRBD1	TRBV7-9	TRBJ2-3	CASSLRRGTGAADTQYF
TRBD2	TRBV29-1	TRBJ2-7	CSVESRGAGGPYEQYF
.	TRBV5-8	TRBJ1-6	CASSLVDVSIYNSPLHF
.	TRBV10-3	TRBJ2-7	CAISESTLGGYEQYF
.	TRBV19	TRBJ2-1	CASSINYNEQFF
TRBD2	TRBV27	TRBJ2-1	CASRPRTSQSYNEQFF
TRBD2	TRBV25-1	TRBJ2-1	CASSESLSGGAPYNEQFF
.	TRBV7-9	TRBJ1-6	CASSLSHSPLHF
TRBD1	TRBV10-3	TRBJ2-5	CAISGGQAYGLETQYF
TRBD2	TRBV18	TRBJ2-2	CASSRRRGLAAYLNTGELFF
.	TRBV19	TRBJ1-4	CASSKTQRREKLFF
TRBD1	TRBV7-9	TRBJ1-1	CASSSGQGGLSTEAFF
.	TRBV7-2	TRBJ1-5	CASSPRTAFNQPQHF
TRBD2	TRBV7-6	TRBJ2-6	CASSPQLAGVSGANVLTF
.	TRBV29-1	TRBJ1-2	CSVSPAANYGYTF
.	TRBV6-5	TRBJ2-5	CASRSTGTPLKTQYF
TRBD1	TRBV6-1	TRBJ2-7	CASSEVYRQGSYEQYF
.	TRBV6-5	TRBJ2-7	CASNLRGGDYEQYF
.	TRBV7-3	TRBJ1-3	CASSLTLADTGSKGNTIYF
.	TRBV19	TRBJ1-5	CASMGGNEGNQPQHF
.	TRBV4-1	TRBJ1-1	CASSHLTQNTEAFF
.	TRBV29-1	TRBJ2-5	CSVEGGKSQETQYF
.	TRBV11-2	TRBJ1-3	CASSLSAPRPGNTIYF